The clone carrying this TCR beta chain occurred many times. Its specificity is not known. Building the TCR beta libraries relied on iRepertoire HTBI primers, and CDR3 regions underwent Arm-PCR. TCRdb re-called the multiplex PCR reads through MiXCR, storing one row per CDR3 protein. Here the sample spans a few hundred thousand distinct CDR3 sequences, 15% to 20% being singletons. This sample's time point: newly diagnosed GD, antithyroid drugs for less than 3 months. Generation of the TCR library employed RNA extracted from PBMCs. The data were obtained in a study of regulatory T cells in long-lasting Graves disease. At the level of the study: Prior antithyroid drug treatment in newly diagnosed Graves' patients lasted under 3 months.

Findings of the study overall: New patients shared approximately 970 public clonotypes, and persistent patients shared more, with about 2,500.

These data also featured in a second study, about T cells in Graves' hyperthyroidism and ophthalmopathy. That paper states: During a first-round RT-PCR of the TCR CDR3, the HTBI primer set was used.

This clonotype was obtained from a woman aged 18 to 35 with Graves disease. Sample: peripheral blood mononuclear cells (PBMCs), taken at new diagnosis, from a patient treated with antithyroid drugs.

The CDR3 loop is CSVGEDSAETQYF. In DNA form, the CDR3 reads TGCAGCGTTGGAGAGGACAGCGCGGAGACCCAGTACTTC. The gene calls are TRBV29-1 and TRBJ2-5, with TRBD1 as a possible D gene (6 bases). V lost 4 bases, J lost 5 bases, and 14 bases lay in between. CDR1 is SQVTM, CDR2 ANQGSEA, per germline. This CDR3 has 13 amino acids.